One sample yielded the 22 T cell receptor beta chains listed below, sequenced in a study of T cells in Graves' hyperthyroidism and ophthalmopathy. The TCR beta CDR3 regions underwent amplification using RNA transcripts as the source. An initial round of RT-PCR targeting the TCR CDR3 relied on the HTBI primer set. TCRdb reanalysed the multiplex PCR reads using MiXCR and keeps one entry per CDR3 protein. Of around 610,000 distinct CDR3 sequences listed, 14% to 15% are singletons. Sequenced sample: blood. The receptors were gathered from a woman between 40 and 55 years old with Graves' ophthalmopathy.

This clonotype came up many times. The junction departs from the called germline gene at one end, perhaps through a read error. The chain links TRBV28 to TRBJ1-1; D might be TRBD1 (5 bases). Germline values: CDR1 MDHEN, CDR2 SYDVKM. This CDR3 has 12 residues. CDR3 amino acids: CASSYGTQEGFF. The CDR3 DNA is TGTGCCAGCAGTTACGGGACCCAGGAAGGTTTCTTT.

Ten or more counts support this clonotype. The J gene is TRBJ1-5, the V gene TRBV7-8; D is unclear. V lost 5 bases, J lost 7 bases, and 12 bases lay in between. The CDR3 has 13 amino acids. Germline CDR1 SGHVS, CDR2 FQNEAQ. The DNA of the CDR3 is TGTGCCAGCAGCCAAGCGGGGAGCCAGCCCCAGCATTTT. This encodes CASSQAGSQPQHF. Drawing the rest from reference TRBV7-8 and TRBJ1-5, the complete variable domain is GAGVSQSPRYKVAKRGQDVALRCDPISGHVSLFWYQQALGQGPEFLTYFQNEAQLDKSGLPSDRFFAERPEGSVSTLKIQRTQQEDSAVYLCASSQAGSQPQHFGDGTRLSIL.

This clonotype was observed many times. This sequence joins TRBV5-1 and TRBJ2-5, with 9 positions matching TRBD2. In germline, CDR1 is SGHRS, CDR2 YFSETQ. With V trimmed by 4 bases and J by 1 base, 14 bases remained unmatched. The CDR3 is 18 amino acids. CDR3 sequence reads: CASSVGGRNSGSQETQYF. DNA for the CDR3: TGCGCCAGCAGCGTGGGAGGAAGGAATAGCGGGAGCCAAGAGACCCAGTACTTC. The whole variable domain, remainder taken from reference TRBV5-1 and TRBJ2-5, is KAGVTQTPRYLIKTRGQQVTLSCSPISGHRSVSWYQQTPGQGLQFLFEYFSETQRNKGNFPGRFSGRQFSNSRSEMNVSTLELGDSALYLCASSVGGRNSGSQETQYFGPGTRLLVL.

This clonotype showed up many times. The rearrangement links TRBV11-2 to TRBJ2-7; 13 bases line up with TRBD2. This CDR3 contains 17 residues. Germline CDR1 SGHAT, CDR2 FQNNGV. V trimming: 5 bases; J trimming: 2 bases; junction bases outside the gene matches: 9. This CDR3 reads CASSISGTSGATYEQYF. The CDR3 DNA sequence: TGTGCCAGCAGCATCTCCGGGACTAGCGGGGCCACCTACGAGCAGTACTTC.

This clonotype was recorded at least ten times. This chain's CDR3 is CATARAFDQPQHF. CDR3 in DNA: TGTGCCACCGCGCGGGCTTTCGATCAGCCCCAGCATTTT. V is TRBV6-5 and J is TRBJ1-5; D gene uncertain. Germline V gives CDR1 MNHEY, CDR2 SVGAGI. The CDR3 has 13 amino acids. Trimming removed 10 bases from V and 5 bases from J, with 15 bases in between.

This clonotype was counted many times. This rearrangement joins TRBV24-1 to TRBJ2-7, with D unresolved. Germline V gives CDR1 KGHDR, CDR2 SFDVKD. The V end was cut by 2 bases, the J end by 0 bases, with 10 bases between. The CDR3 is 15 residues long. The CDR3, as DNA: TGTGCCACCAGTGATTCAAGGGTTATCTCCTACGAGCAGTACTTC. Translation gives CATSDSRVISYEQYF.

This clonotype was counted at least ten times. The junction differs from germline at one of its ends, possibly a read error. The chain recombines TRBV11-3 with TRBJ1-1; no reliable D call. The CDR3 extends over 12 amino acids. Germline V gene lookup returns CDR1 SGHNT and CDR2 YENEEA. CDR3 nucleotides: TGTGCCAGCCGCTCGGGGAACATTGAAGCTTTCTTT. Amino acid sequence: CASRSGNIEAFF.

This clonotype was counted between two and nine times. CDR3: CATSPPRGAAFF. The DNA for the CDR3 is TGTGCCACCAGCCCGCCCCGGGGAGCAGCTTTCTTT. The chain links TRBV15 to TRBJ1-1; unclear D gene. The CDR3 contains 12 residues. The V end was cut by 5 bases, the J end by 10 bases, with 14 bases between. Germline CDR1 reads LNHNV; CDR2 reads YYDKDF (reference sequence).

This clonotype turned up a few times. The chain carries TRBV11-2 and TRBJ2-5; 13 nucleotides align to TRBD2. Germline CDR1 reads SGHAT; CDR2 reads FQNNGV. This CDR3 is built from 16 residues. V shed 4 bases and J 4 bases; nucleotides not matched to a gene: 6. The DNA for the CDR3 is TGTGCCAGCAGCTCACAAGGACTAGCGGGAGCAGAGACCCAGTACTTC. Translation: CASSSQGLAGAETQYF.

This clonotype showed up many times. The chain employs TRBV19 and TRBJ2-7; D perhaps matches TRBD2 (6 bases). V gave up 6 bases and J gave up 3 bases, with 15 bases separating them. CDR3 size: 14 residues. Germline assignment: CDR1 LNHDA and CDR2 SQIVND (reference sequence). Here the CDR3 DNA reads TGTGCCAGTAGCCTCAGGGACTCAGACTACGAGCAGTACTTC. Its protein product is CASSLRDSDYEQYF.

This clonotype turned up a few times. CDR3 loop: CASSYPEVNQPQHF. CDR3 sequence (DNA): TGTGCCAGCAGTTACCCCGAGGTCAATCAGCCCCAGCATTTT. This chain uses TRBV6-2 or TRBV6-3 with TRBJ1-5; unclear D gene. CDR1 and CDR2 from the germline V gene are MNHEY and SVGEGT. Trimming cost V 2 bases and J 3 bases, with 8 bases left between them. The CDR3 contains 14 residues.

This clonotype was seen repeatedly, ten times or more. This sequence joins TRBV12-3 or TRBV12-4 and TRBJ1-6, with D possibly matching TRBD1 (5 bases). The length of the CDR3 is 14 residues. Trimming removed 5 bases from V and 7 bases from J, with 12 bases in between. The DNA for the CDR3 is TGTGCCAGCAGTCTTACAGGAATAAATTCACCCCTCCACTTT. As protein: CASSLTGINSPLHF.

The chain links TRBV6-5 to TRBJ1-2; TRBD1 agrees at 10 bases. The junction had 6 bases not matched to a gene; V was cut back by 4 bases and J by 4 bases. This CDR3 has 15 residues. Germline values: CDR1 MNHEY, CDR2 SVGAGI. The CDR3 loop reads CASSSGTGDSYGYTF. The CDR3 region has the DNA TGTGCCAGCAGTTCGGGGACAGGGGACTCCTATGGCTACACCTTC.

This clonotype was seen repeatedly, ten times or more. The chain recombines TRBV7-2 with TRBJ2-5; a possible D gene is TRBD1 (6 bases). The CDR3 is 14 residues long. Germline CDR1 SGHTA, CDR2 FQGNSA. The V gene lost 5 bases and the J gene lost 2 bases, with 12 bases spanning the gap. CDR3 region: CASSPPDRQETQYF. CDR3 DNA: TGTGCCAGCAGCCCGCCTGACAGGCAAGAGACCCAGTACTTC.

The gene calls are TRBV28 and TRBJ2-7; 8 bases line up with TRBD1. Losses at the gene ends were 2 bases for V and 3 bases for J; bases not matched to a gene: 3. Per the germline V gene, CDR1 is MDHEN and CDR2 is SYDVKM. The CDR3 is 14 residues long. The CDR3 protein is CASSLGGQVYEQYF. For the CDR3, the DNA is TGTGCCAGCAGTTTAGGGGGACAGGTCTACGAGCAGTACTTC.

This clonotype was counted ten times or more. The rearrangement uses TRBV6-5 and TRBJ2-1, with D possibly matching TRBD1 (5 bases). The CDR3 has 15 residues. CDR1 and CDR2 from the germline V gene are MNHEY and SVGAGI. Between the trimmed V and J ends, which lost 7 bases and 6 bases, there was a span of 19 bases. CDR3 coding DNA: TGTGCCAGCATCCTGGCGCTGCAGGGTTCCAATGAGCAGTTCTTC. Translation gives CASILALQGSNEQFF.

The CDR3 DNA follows: TGCAGCGTTGGCACGACCAACACTGAAGCTTTCTTT. Translation gives CSVGTTNTEAFF. The chain employs TRBV29-1 and TRBJ1-1; D gene ambiguous. The CDR3 sequence is 12 residues long. Germline CDR1 and CDR2: SQVTM and ANQGSEA. Trimming removed 4 bases from V and 2 bases from J, with 8 bases in between.

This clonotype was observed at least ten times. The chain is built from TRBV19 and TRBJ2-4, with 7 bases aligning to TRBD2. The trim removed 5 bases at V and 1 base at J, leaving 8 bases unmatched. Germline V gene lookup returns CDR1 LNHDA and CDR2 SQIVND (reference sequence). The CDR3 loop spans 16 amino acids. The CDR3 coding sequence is TGTGCCAGTAGTCCCAGGGCGGGAGATGCCAAAAACATTCAGTACTTC. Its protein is CASSPRAGDAKNIQYF.

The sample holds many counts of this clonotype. The CDR3 sequence is CASSWGQGNQPQHF. CDR3 in DNA: TGTGCCAGCAGTTGGGGACAGGGCAATCAGCCCCAGCATTTT. The V and J genes are TRBV12-3 or TRBV12-4 and TRBJ1-5; 8 bases line up with TRBD1. V dropped 4 bases and J dropped 2; count of bases not matched to a gene: 1. There are 14 residues in the CDR3.

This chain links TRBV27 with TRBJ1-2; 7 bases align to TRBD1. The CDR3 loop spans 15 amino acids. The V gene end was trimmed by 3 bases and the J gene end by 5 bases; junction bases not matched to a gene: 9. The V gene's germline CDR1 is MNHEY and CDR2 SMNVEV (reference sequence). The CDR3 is CASSFLGGAWYGYTF. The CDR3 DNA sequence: TGTGCCAGCAGTTTCCTAGGGGGCGCATGGTATGGCTACACCTTC.

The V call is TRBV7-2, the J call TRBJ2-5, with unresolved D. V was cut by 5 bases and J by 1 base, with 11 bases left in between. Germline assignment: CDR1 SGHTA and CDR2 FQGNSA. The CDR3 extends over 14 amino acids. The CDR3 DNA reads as TGTGCCAGCAGCCCCACTTACTCCCAAGAGACCCAGTACTTC. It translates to CASSPTYSQETQYF.

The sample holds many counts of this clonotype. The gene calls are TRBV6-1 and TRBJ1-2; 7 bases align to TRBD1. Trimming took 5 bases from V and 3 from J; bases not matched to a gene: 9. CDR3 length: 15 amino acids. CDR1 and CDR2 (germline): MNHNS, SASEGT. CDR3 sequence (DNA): TGTGCCAGCAGTAAACGACAGGGTTTAGACTATGGCTACACCTTC. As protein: CASSKRQGLDYGYTF.